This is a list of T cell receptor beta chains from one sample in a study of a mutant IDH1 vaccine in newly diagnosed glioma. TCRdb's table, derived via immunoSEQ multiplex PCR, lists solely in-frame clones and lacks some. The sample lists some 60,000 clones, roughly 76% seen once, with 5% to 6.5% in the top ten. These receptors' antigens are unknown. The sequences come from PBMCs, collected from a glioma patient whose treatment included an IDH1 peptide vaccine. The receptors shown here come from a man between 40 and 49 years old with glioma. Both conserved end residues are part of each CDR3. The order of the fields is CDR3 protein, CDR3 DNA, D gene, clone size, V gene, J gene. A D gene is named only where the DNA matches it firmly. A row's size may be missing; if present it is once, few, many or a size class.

cdr3_aa: CASSLRQGRSYNEQFF
cdr3_nt: TGTGCCAGTAGTCTTAGACAGGGGAGATCCTACAATGAGCAGTTCTTC
d_call: TRBD1
clone_size: once
v_call: TRBV19
j_call: TRBJ2-1

cdr3_aa: CASSWTSGSQTYEQYF
cdr3_nt: TGTGCCAGCAGCTGGACTAGCGGGAGTCAAACCTACGAGCAGTACTTC
d_call: TRBD2
clone_size: NA
v_call: TRBV11-2
j_call: TRBJ2-7

cdr3_aa: CASSYSIRMNTGELFF
cdr3_nt: TGTGCCAGCAGTTACTCGATCCGGATGAACACCGGGGAGCTGTTTTTT
d_call: NA
clone_size: NA
v_call: TRBV6-6
j_call: TRBJ2-2

cdr3_aa: CATADRVAYNEQFF
cdr3_nt: TGTGCTACTGCCGACAGGGTGGCCTACAATGAGCAGTTCTTC
d_call: TRBD1
clone_size: NA
v_call: TRBV12-5
j_call: TRBJ2-1

cdr3_aa: CASSWGTDSLPKQYF
cdr3_nt: TGCGCCAGCAGCTGGGGGACAGACTCACTGCCAAAGCAGTACTTC
d_call: TRBD1
clone_size: NA
v_call: TRBV5-1
j_call: TRBJ2-5

cdr3_aa: CASSEAGGMNTEAFF
cdr3_nt: TGTGCCAGCAGTGAAGCGGGCGGAATGAACACTGAAGCTTTCTTT
d_call: NA
clone_size: few
v_call: TRBV2
j_call: TRBJ1-1

cdr3_aa: CASSKTAGLAHSNQPQHF
cdr3_nt: TGTGCCAGCAGCAAAACCGCCGGACTGGCTCATAGCAATCAGCCCCAGCATTTT
d_call: NA
clone_size: NA
v_call: TRBV21-1
j_call: TRBJ1-5

cdr3_aa: CASSILPKAGTPNEQFF
cdr3_nt: TGTGCCAGTAGTATCCTACCGAAAGCGGGGACCCCCAATGAGCAGTTCTTC
d_call: TRBD2
clone_size: NA
v_call: TRBV19
j_call: TRBJ2-1

cdr3_aa: CASSVEGGRGRSYNSPLHF
cdr3_nt: TGTGCCAGCAGCGTAGAGGGGGGCAGGGGCCGCTCCTATAATTCACCCCTCCACTTT
d_call: NA
clone_size: NA
v_call: TRBV9
j_call: TRBJ1-6

cdr3_aa: CASSERQGAGPTNEKLFF
cdr3_nt: TGTGCCAGCAGTGAACGACAGGGGGCAGGACCAACTAATGAAAAACTGTTTTTT
d_call: TRBD1
clone_size: NA
v_call: TRBV6-1
j_call: TRBJ1-4

cdr3_aa: CASGKGLANGEQFF
cdr3_nt: TGTGCCAGCGGGAAGGGACTAGCGAATGGTGAGCAGTTCTTC
d_call: TRBD2
clone_size: NA
v_call: TRBV6-5
j_call: TRBJ2-1

cdr3_aa: CSVAGTSTNTEAFF
cdr3_nt: TGCAGCGTGGCCGGGACATCTACGAACACTGAAGCTTTCTTT
d_call: NA
clone_size: few
v_call: TRBV29-1
j_call: TRBJ1-1

cdr3_aa: CASSIGAGRTDTQYF
cdr3_nt: TGTGCCAGTAGTATCGGGGCGGGACGCACAGATACGCAGTATTTT
d_call: NA
clone_size: NA
v_call: TRBV19
j_call: TRBJ2-3

cdr3_aa: CSVEDGLYEQYF
cdr3_nt: TGCAGCGTTGAGGATGGGCTCTACGAGCAGTACTTC
d_call: NA
clone_size: NA
v_call: TRBV29-1
j_call: TRBJ2-7

cdr3_aa: CASSLNSYRSEQYF
cdr3_nt: TGTGCCAGCAGTTTGAACTCGTACAGGTCCGAGCAGTACTTC
d_call: NA
clone_size: NA
v_call: TRBV27
j_call: TRBJ2-7